The 10 T cell receptor beta chains below come from one sample, sequenced in a study of T cells in localized non-small cell lung cancer. Data came from immunoSEQ multiplex PCR; TCRdb stores just in-frame clones and leaves some out. Of 20,000 to 30,000 clones listed, more than 75% were seen once; the top ten hold roughly 29%. The sample was peripheral blood, taken before any cancer treatment. Receptors originate from a male donor aged 60 or over with stage I squamous cell lung carcinoma.

The CDR3 DNA reads as TGTGCCAGCAGCTTTAACAAGAACTATGGCTACACCTTC. Translated, it gives CASSFNKNYGYTF. V is TRBV7-9 and J is TRBJ1-2; no clear D. CDR3 size: 13 residues. Germline V CDR1 and CDR2: SEHNR, FQNEAQ (reference sequence). V was pared by 3 bases and J by 2 bases, with 7 bases between.

The V and J genes are TRBV10-1 and TRBJ2-7, with D perhaps TRBD1 or TRBD2 (5 bases each). The CDR3 covers 17 residues. CDR1 is WNHNN, CDR2 SYGVQD, per germline (reference sequence). V shed 6 bases and J shed 3 bases, with 24 bases lying between them. The CDR3 reads CASRLASTRGASYEQYF. Here the CDR3 DNA reads TGCGCCAGCAGACTTGCTAGCACTCGAGGGGCAAGCTACGAGCAGTACTTC.

This clone has only a few counts. This rearrangement joins TRBV28 to TRBJ2-5; D call uncertain. The V gene's germline CDR1 is MDHEN and CDR2 SYDVKM. This CDR3 contains 13 residues. V lost 6 bases and J 1 base, leaving 9 bases between the germline ends. The CDR3 DNA is TGTGCCAGCAGCACCCTCGGCCAAGAGACCCAGTACTTC. Translated, it gives CASSTLGQETQYF.

The V call is TRBV13, the J call TRBJ2-3; the D is unclear. CDR1 is PRHDT and CDR2 is FYEKMQ in the germline V gene (reference sequence). The CDR3 spans 14 residues. The V and J ends lost 2 bases and 3 bases respectively, with 9 bases between them. CDR3 residues: CASSLKWSTDTQYF. The CDR3 DNA is TGTGCCAGCAGCTTAAAATGGTCGACAGATACGCAGTATTTT. Complete variable domain (other parts from reference TRBV13 and TRBJ2-3): AAGVIQSPRHLIKEKRETATLKCYPIPRHDTVYWYQQGPGQDPQFLISFYEKMQSDKGSIPDRFSAQQFSDYHSELNMSSLELGDSALYFCASSLKWSTDTQYFGPGTRLTVL.

The CDR3 region has the DNA TGTGCCAGCAGCTTAGGGAGGTTAATCGCCAAAAACATTCAGTACTTC. This sequence encodes CASSLGRLIAKNIQYF. This chain joins TRBV11-2 and TRBJ2-4, with D possibly TRBD2 on 5 matching bases. Trimming pared 1 base from V and 1 base from J, leaving 11 bases between. This CDR3 region has 16 residues. Germline V gene sequence: CDR1 SGHAT, CDR2 FQNNGV.

This clone was observed a single time. The V and J genes are TRBV4-1 and TRBJ1-1; D gene uncertain. Germline CDR1 MGHRA, CDR2 YSYEKL. The CDR3 loop spans 17 amino acids. Trimming shortened V by 5 bases and J by 0 bases, and 19 bases separated the two germline ends. The CDR3 sequence is CASSTLGGFRLNTEAFF. The CDR3 nucleotides are TGCGCCAGCAGCACTCTGGGAGGTTTCAGATTGAACACTGAAGCTTTCTTT.

This chain connects TRBV11-2 to TRBJ2-5; 13 nucleotides match TRBD2. J lost 5 bases, V lost 1 base, and 4 bases had no gene match. Germline CDR1 and CDR2: SGHAT and FQNNGV. The CDR3 contains 16 residues. DNA for the CDR3: TGTGCCAGCAGCTTAGTTGGGACTAGCGGGACGGAGACCCAGTACTTC. Its protein product is CASSLVGTSGTETQYF. Using reference TRBV11-2 and TRBJ2-5 for the parts outside the CDR3, the full variable domain is EAGVAQSPRYKIIEKRQSVAFWCNPISGHATLYWYQQILGQGPKLLIQFQNNGVVDDSQLPKDRFSAERLKGVDSTLKIQPAKLEDSAVYLCASSLVGTSGTETQYFGPGTRLLVL.

The rearrangement joins TRBV13 to TRBJ2-2; 10 bases are a match to TRBD1. The germline V gene encodes CDR1 PRHDT and CDR2 FYEKMQ (reference sequence). This CDR3 has 16 residues. Trimming took 6 bases from V and 4 from J; bases not matched to a gene: 8. This chain's CDR3 is CASRPPGTGVTGELFF. The CDR3 DNA reads as TGTGCCAGCAGACCGCCCGGGACAGGGGTCACCGGGGAGCTGTTTTTT.

The V call is TRBV9, the J call TRBJ1-6; D is undetermined. The CDR3 is made up of 17 amino acids. Deletions cut 0 bases from V and 0 bases from J, with 10 bases between. CDR1 is SGDLS and CDR2 is YYNGEE in the germline V gene. This chain's CDR3 is CASSVEGQSSYNSPLHF. The DNA of the CDR3 is TGTGCCAGCAGCGTAGAAGGGCAGAGCTCCTATAATTCACCCCTCCACTTT.

The chain couples TRBV5-4 to TRBJ2-1; 14 positions agree with TRBD2. V dropped 5 bases and J dropped 6; count of bases not matched to a gene: 10. The CDR3 is 17 residues long. CDR1 and CDR2 from the germline V gene are SGHNT and YYREEE (reference sequence). Here the CDR3 reads CASRTGLAGGGGNEQFF. In nucleotides, the CDR3 is TGTGCCAGCAGGACAGGACTAGCGGGGGGTGGTGGCAATGAGCAGTTCTTC. Based on the CDR3 plus reference TRBV5-4 and TRBJ2-1, the full variable domain is ETGVTQSPTHLIKTRGQQVTLRCSSQSGHNTVSWYQQALGQGPQFIFQYYREEENGRGNFPPRFSGLQFPNYSSELNVNALELDDSALYLCASRTGLAGGGGNEQFFGPGTRLTVL.